This T cell receptor (beta chain) was recovered during a study of blood T cells in healthy people across ages. Primers used in a second PCR of about 6 to 11 cycles were a sample-barcoded 5' primer and a J-beta primer mix. Each TCR beta cDNA got a 12-nucleotide random molecular identifier. TCRdb itself ran the 5' RACE reads through MiXCR, one entry per CDR3 protein. The sample shows 800,000 or so distinct CDR3 sequences, about 62% of them seen only once. Isolated PBMCs totaled at least 6 million in each sample. Findings and caveats of the study: Compared with aged donors, long-lived donors showed fewer expanded clones, suggesting selection. With donor CMV status unknown, expanded clonotype changes were possibly confounded.

A note on this clonotype: The target antigen is unknown.

Germline V gene sequence: CDR1 SNHLY, CDR2 FYNNEI. The CDR3 runs 13 residues. J gave up 4 bases and V 8 bases, and 4 bases lay outside the gene matches. The TCR comes from a man aged 25 to 45 in good health. The rearrangement links TRBV2 to TRBJ2-1; 8 positions agree with TRBD1. Sequenced sample: blood. CDR3 sequence: CASYRDRYNEQFF. The DNA for the CDR3 is TGTGCCAGCTACCGGGACAGGTACAATGAGCAGTTCTTC.